A selection of T cell receptor beta chains follows, all from one sample in a study of cytomegalovirus exposure and HLA in healthy donors. TCRdb's copy holds only in-frame clones and misses some; the assay was immunoSEQ multiplex PCR. The data show about 200,000 clones, roughly 74% seen once. The sequencing input was PBMCs. These receptor sequences come from a woman aged 25 to 39 in good health and CMV-seropositive. The conserved cysteine and the conserved F or W are not part of the CDR3 here. Fields, in order: V gene, D gene, J gene, clone size, CDR3 protein. D genes are given only for firm matches. Size tells how often a clone was seen (once, few, many) or the class of an expanded clone, and some rows leave it out.

TRBV30	TRBD1	TRBJ2-7	few	AWSVVTGIDEQY
TRBV16	-	TRBJ1-1	-	ASSQEVEAEAF
TRBV7-8	TRBD2	TRBJ2-1	-	ASSRRTSGPYNEQF
TRBV6-5	TRBD1	TRBJ1-3	-	ASKNEGAPGNTIY
TRBV30	-	TRBJ2-5	-	AWSALRETQY
TRBV27	-	TRBJ2-3	-	ASSFIPTSTDTQY
TRBV4-1	TRBD2	TRBJ2-1	-	ASSLWPSSGIEQF
TRBV4-1	-	TRBJ2-3	-	ASSLRGAVADTQY
TRBV5-8	-	TRBJ2-1	-	ASSLGLGPRSYNEQF
TRBV29-1	-	TRBJ1-3	-	SVGTSSGNTIY
TRBV19	-	TRBJ1-4	-	ASSIFERNEKLF
TRBV21-1	-	TRBJ1-5	-	ASTPGQGAYSNQPQH
TRBV12-5	TRBD1	TRBJ2-7	-	ASGPGGLTDRLDSYEQY
TRBV7-7	TRBD1	TRBJ2-1	-	ASSRSGTGIDEQF
TRBV19	-	TRBJ2-4	-	ASSITSGTFKNIQY
TRBV19	-	TRBJ1-1	-	ASRGGFRTEAF
TRBV5-8	-	TRBJ2-1	-	ASSLGGGVRGEQF
TRBV7-2	TRBD2	TRBJ2-1	few	ATEGAGEGDSYNEQF
TRBV5-1	-	TRBJ2-1	-	ASSPGVAEHNEQF
TRBV11-2	-	TRBJ2-1	-	ASSPGGIGEQF
TRBV4-1	-	TRBJ1-5	-	ASSQERGQPQH
TRBV7-3	-	TRBJ2-5	few	ASSLWGRETQY
TRBV7-8	TRBD1	TRBJ2-7	few	ASSLQGQGSYYEQY
TRBV18	-	TRBJ2-5	-	ASSPGHFQETQY
TRBV7-9	TRBD2	TRBJ2-5	-	ASSPGGFGRAETQY
TRBV28	-	TRBJ1-1	-	ASSLGGIDTEAF
TRBV5-4	TRBD2	TRBJ2-7	-	ASSTLADTNEQY
TRBV6-6	-	TRBJ2-1	-	AIRGFSYNEQF
TRBV5-1	TRBD1	TRBJ1-1	few	ASSTRTGFLENTEAF
TRBV2	-	TRBJ1-5	-	ASRQGRNQPQH
TRBV4-1	-	TRBJ1-1	-	ASSPGGGYTEAF
TRBV5-1	-	TRBJ2-7	few	ASSLVAGTYEQY
TRBV5-4	-	TRBJ2-3	-	ASRSTGITDTQY
TRBV5-1	TRBD1	TRBJ2-7	-	ASSRSGGYEQY
TRBV7-2	-	TRBJ1-1	-	ASSPAGKPEAF
TRBV6-1	-	TRBJ1-2	-	ASNKPGLYYGYT
TRBV2	-	TRBJ2-7	once	ASSDPGSSYEQY
TRBV28	TRBD1	TRBJ1-4	-	ASSSEQGSFEKLF
TRBV7-9	TRBD1	TRBJ1-2	-	ASTMGETGRDRGYT
TRBV6-1	-	TRBJ2-5	few	ASSARVNTPMETQY